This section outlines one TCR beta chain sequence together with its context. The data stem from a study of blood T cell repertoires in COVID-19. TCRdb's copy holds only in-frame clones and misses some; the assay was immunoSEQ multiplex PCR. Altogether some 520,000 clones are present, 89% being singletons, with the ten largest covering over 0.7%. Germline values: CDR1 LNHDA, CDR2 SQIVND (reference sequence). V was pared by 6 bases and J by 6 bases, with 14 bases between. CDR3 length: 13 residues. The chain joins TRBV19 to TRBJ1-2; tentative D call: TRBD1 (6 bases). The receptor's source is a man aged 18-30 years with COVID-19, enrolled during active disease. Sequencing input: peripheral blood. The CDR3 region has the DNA TGTGCCAGTAGGGCAGGGGATGGAGATGGCTACACCTTC. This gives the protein CASRAGDGDGYTF. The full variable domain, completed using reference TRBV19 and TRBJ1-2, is DGGITQSPKYLFRKEGQNVTLSCEQNLNHDAMYWYRQDPGQGLRLIYYSQIVNDFQKGDIAEGYSVSREKKESFPLTVTSAQKNPTAFYLCASRAGDGDGYTFGSGTRLTVV.